This T cell receptor beta chain appears in the sequencing data of a study of T cell changes during pregnancy in multiple sclerosis. Here immunoSEQ multiplex PCR was the method, and the copy in TCRdb shows in-frame clones only, minus some. The table has around 67,000 clones, over 80% seen once. Trimming took off 3 bases at V and 3 bases at J, with 11 bases between the two ends. Germline V gene lookup returns CDR1 LNHDA and CDR2 SQIVND (reference sequence). This CDR3 spans 15 amino acids. The chain has TRBV19 and TRBJ2-2, with D tentatively TRBD2 (5 bases). This TCR was sampled from a female donor with multiple sclerosis, enrolled in a pregnancy study. Sample: peripheral blood, taken in the first trimester of pregnancy. CDR3 amino acids: CASSMAGGYTGELFF. CDR3 coding DNA: TGTGCCAGTAGTATGGCAGGCGGGTACACCGGGGAGCTGTTTTTT.